The next 10 T cell receptor beta chains were all read from a single sample in a study of blood T cell repertoires in COVID-19. Sequencing was performed with immunoSEQ multiplex PCR; in TCRdb, only in-frame clones are kept and a portion is missing. This sample has roughly 400,000 clones; roughly 86% occur once, and the top ten carry roughly 2%. Sequenced: PBMCs or T cells enriched from blood (not recorded which). All receptors come from a woman in her thirties or forties with acute COVID-19.

The chain employs TRBV4-1 and TRBJ1-2; D is perhaps TRBD1 (5 bases). The germline V gene encodes CDR1 MGHRA and CDR2 YSYEKL. This CDR3 contains 13 residues. Trimming cost V 1 base and J 2 bases, with 5 bases left between them. The CDR3 reads CASSQGQNYGYTF. CDR3 nucleotide sequence: TGCGCCAGCAGCCAAGGACAGAACTATGGCTACACCTTC.

The chain combines TRBV4-1 with TRBJ2-1; TRBD2 might be the D (6 bases). Trimming stripped 1 base from V and 0 bases from J, with 16 bases between. In germline, CDR1 is MGHRA, CDR2 YSYEKL. This CDR3 spans 18 amino acids. In DNA form, the CDR3 reads TGCGCCAGCAGCCAAGGGAGGGCTGCCGGGAGCTCCTACAATGAGCAGTTCTTC. It translates to CASSQGRAAGSSYNEQFF.

The chain is built from TRBV2 and TRBJ2-3; TRBD2 matches 10 bases. CDR1 is SNHLY and CDR2 is FYNNEI in the germline V gene. The CDR3 extends over 16 amino acids. V shed 9 bases, J shed 0 bases, and the junction held 9 bases outside the gene matches. The CDR3, as DNA: TGTGCCAGGGGGACTAGCGATTGGAAGAGCACAGATACGCAGTATTTT. Translating it yields CARGTSDWKSTDTQYF. The variable domain in full, with the rest retrieved from reference TRBV2 and TRBJ2-3, is EPEVTQTPSHQVTQMGQEVILRCVPISNHLYFYWYRQILGQKVEFLVSFYNNEISEKSEIFDDQFSVERPDGSNFTLKIRSTKLEDSAMYFCARGTSDWKSTDTQYFGPGTRLTVL.

A remark on this clone: Within the sample, other DNA sequences also encode this same CDR3. The V call is TRBV9, the J call TRBJ2-5; TRBD1 aligns across 8 bases. With 0 bases clipped from V and 4 bases from J, the junction kept 5 bases outside the gene matches. The CDR3 is 15 amino acids. CDR1 SGDLS and CDR2 YYNGEE come from the germline V gene. The CDR3: CASSVDQGAGETQYF. The CDR3 DNA is TGTGCCAGCAGCGTAGACCAGGGGGCCGGAGAGACCCAGTACTTC.

The chain carries TRBV5-5 and TRBJ2-1; 7 bases align to TRBD2. This CDR3 region has 13 residues. V trimming: 4 bases; J trimming: 9 bases; junction bases outside the gene matches: 7. CDR1 and CDR2 (germline): SGHKS, YYEKEE (reference sequence). For the CDR3, the DNA is TGTGCCAGCAGCCCCGGTGGGGGGGGTGAGCAGTTCTTC. Protein sequence: CASSPGGGGEQFF.

The chain combines TRBV12-5 with TRBJ1-5, with D perhaps TRBD1 (6 bases). Trimming removed 1 base from V and 0 bases from J, with 13 bases in between. Germline values: CDR1 LGHNT, CDR2 FRNRAP. This CDR3 has 17 amino acids. The CDR3, as DNA: TGTGCTAGTGGTTTGGACAGGGACCCTTATAGCAATCAGCCCCAGCATTTT. This translates into CASGLDRDPYSNQPQHF.

This chain links TRBV2 with TRBJ2-7, with 13 bases that match TRBD2. The CDR3 covers 17 residues. V lost 6 bases and J lost 0; bases outside the gene matches: 8. Per germline, CDR1 SNHLY and CDR2 FYNNEI. The CDR3 spells CASRVTSGGPLSYEQYF. The CDR3 region has the DNA TGTGCCAGCAGGGTGACTAGCGGGGGGCCCCTCTCCTACGAGCAGTACTTC.

This clone was recorded a few times. V gene TRBV29-1 combines with J gene TRBJ1-1, with 7 bases fitting TRBD1. V lost 3 bases and J lost 11; bases outside the gene matches: 6. The germline CDR1 and CDR2 sequences are SQVTM and ANQGSEA. The CDR3 consists of 11 residues. The CDR3 bases are TGCAGCGTTGACAAACAGGGGAAGGCTTTCTTT. As protein: CSVDKQGKAFF.

The chain is built from TRBV7-2 and TRBJ2-7, with TRBD2 matching 10 bases. Germline CDR1 SGHTA, CDR2 FQGNSA. CDR3 length: 16 amino acids. V was pared by 5 bases and J by 6 bases, with 13 bases of the junction left unmatched. This chain's CDR3 is CASSARVAGGHSEQYF. Written as DNA, the CDR3 is TGTGCCAGCAGCGCCCGGGTAGCGGGGGGACACTCCGAGCAGTACTTC.

The chain links TRBV25-1 to TRBJ2-1; 9 nucleotides match TRBD1. Per germline, CDR1 MGHDK and CDR2 SYGVNS. V lost 4 bases to trimming and J lost 4 bases; unmatched junction nucleotides: 8. This CDR3 has 16 residues. CDR3 in DNA: TGTGCCAGCAGTGCCTCGGGACAGGGCGCTTACAATGAGCAGTTCTTC. Translated: CASSASGQGAYNEQFF.